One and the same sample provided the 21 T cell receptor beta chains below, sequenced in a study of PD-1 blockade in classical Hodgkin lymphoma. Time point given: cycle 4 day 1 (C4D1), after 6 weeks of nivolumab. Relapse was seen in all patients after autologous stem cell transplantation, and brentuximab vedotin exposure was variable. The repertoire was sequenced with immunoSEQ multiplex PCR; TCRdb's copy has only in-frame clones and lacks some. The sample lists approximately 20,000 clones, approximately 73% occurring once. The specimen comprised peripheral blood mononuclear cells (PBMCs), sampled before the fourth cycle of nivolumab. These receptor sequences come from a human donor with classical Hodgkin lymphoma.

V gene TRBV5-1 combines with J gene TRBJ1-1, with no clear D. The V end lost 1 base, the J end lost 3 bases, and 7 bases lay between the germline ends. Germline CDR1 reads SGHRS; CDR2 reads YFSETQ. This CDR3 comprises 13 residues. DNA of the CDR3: TGCGCCAGCAGCTTGAACGGGGACACTGAAGCTTTCTTT. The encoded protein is CASSLNGDTEAFF.

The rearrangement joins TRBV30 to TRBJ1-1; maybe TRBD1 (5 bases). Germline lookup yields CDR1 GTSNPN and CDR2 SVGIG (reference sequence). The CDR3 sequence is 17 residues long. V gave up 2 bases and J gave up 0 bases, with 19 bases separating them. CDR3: CAWSTTRDGFMNTEAFF. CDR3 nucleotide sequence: TGTGCCTGGAGTACAACCCGGGACGGTTTCATGAACACTGAAGCTTTCTTT.

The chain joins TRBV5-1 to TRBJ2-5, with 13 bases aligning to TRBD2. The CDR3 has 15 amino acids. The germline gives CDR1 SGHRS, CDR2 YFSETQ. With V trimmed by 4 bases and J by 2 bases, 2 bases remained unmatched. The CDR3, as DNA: TGCGCCAGCAGCCCGGGACTAGCGGGGCAAGAGACCCAGTACTTC. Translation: CASSPGLAGQETQYF.

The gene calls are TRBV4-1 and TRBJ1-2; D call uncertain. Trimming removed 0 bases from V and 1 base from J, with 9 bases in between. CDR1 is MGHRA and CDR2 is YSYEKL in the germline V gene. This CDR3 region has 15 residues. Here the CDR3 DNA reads TGCGCCAGCAGCCAAGATGGTCAGTATAACTATGGCTACACCTTC. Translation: CASSQDGQYNYGYTF.

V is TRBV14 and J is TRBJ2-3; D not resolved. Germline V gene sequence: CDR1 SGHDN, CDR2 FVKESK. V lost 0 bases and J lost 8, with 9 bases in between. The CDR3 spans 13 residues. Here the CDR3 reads CASSQDVPATQYF. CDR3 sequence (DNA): TGTGCCAGCAGCCAAGATGTGCCAGCTACGCAGTATTTT.

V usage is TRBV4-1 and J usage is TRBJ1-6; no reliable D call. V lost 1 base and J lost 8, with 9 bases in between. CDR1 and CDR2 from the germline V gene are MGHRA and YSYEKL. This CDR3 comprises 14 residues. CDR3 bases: TGCGCCAGCAGCCAAGGATTAGAAGATTCACCCCTCCACTTT. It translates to CASSQGLEDSPLHF.

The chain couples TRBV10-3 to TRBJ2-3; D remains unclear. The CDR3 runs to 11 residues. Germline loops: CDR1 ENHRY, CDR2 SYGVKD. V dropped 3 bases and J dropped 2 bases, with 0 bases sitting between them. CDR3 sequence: CAISDTDTQYF. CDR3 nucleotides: TGTGCCATCAGTGACACAGATACGCAGTATTTT.

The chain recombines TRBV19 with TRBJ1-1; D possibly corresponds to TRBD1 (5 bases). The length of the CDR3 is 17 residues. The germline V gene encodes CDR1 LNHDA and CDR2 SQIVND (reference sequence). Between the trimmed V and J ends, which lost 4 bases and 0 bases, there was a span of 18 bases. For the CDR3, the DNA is TGTGCCAGTAGTAAAATGGGGACGAATGTCATGAACACTGAAGCTTTCTTT. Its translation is CASSKMGTNVMNTEAFF.

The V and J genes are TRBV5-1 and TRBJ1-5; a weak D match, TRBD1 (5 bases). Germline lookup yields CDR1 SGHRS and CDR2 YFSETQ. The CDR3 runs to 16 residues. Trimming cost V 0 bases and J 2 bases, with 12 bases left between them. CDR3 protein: CASSLEGTKGNQPQHF. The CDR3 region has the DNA TGCGCCAGCAGCTTGGAGGGGACGAAGGGCAATCAGCCCCAGCATTTT.

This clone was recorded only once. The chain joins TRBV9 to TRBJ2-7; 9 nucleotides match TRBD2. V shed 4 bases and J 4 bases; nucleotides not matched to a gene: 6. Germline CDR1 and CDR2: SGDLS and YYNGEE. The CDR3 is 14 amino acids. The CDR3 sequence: CASSPTTSGYEQYF. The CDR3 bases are TGTGCCAGCAGCCCCACGACTAGCGGTTACGAGCAGTACTTC. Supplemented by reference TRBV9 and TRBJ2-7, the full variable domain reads DSGVTQTPKHLITATGQRVTLRCSPRSGDLSVYWYQQSLDQGLQFLIQYYNGEERAKGNILERFSAQQFPDLHSELNLSSLELGDSALYFCASSPTTSGYEQYFGPGTRLTVT.

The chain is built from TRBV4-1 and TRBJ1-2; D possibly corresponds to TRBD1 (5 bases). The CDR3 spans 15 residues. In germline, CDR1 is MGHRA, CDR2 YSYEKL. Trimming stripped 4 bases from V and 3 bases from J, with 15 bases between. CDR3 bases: TGCGCCAGCAGCCTCAACGCGGGACCCGACTATGGCTACACCTTC. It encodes CASSLNAGPDYGYTF.

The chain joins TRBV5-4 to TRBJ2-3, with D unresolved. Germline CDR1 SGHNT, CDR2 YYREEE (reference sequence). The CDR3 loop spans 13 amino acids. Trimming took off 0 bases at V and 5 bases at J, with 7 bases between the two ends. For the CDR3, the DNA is TGTGCCAGCAGCTTGGGTGTGGGAGATACGCAGTATTTT. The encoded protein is CASSLGVGDTQYF.

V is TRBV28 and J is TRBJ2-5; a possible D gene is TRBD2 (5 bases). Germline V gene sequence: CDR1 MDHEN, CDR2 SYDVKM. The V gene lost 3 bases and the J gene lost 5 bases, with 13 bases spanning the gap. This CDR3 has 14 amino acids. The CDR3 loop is CASSFLRPGETQYF. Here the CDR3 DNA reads TGTGCCAGCAGTTTCCTGCGACCGGGGGAGACCCAGTACTTC.

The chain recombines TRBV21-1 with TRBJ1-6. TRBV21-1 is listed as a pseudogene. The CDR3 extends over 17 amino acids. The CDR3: CASSKELKGPNNSPLHF. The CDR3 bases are TGTGCCAGCAGCAAAGAATTGAAGGGACCCAATAATTCACCCCTCCACTTT.

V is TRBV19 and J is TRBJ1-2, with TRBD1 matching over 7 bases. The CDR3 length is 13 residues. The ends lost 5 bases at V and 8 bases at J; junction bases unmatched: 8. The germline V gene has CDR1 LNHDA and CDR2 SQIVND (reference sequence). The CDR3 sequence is CASSFLQGGGYTF. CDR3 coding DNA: TGTGCCAGTAGTTTCCTTCAGGGGGGCGGCTACACCTTC.

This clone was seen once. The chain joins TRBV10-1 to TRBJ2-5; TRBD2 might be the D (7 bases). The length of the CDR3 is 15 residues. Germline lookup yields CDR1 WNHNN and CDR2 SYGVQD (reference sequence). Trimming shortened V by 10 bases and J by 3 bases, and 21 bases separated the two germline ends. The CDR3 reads CATLDGGPGKETQYF. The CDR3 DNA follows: TGCGCCACCCTAGACGGGGGGCCGGGGAAAGAGACCCAGTACTTC.

The CDR3 loop is CASRAGGIADTQYF. The CDR3 bases are TGCGCCAGCAGAGCGGGGGGGATCGCAGATACGCAGTATTTT. V usage is TRBV10-1 and J usage is TRBJ2-3; 10 bases are shared with TRBD2. The CDR3 loop spans 14 amino acids. Germline V gene data show CDR1 as WNHNN and CDR2 as SYGVQD (reference sequence). V lost 6 bases, J lost 4 bases, and 4 bases stayed unmatched.

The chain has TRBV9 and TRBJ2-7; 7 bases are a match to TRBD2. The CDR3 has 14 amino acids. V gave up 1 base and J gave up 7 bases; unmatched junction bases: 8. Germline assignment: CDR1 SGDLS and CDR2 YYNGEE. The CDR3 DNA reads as TGTGCCAGCAGCGTATCGACTAGCTTGGGGGAGCAGTACTTC. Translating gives CASSVSTSLGEQYF.

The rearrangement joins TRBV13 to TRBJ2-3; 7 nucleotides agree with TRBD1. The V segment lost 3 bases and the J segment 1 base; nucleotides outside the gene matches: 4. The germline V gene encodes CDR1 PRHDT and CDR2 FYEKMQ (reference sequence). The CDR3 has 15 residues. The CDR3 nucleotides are TGTGCCAGCAGCTTCCTAGGACAGGGCACAGATACGCAGTATTTT. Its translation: CASSFLGQGTDTQYF.

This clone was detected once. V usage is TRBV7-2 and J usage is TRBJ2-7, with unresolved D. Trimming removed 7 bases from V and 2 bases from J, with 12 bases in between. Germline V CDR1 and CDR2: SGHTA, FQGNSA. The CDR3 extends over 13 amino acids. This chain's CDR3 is CASNRGGAYEQYF. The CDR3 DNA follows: TGTGCCAGCAACCGCGGCGGAGCCTACGAGCAGTACTTC.

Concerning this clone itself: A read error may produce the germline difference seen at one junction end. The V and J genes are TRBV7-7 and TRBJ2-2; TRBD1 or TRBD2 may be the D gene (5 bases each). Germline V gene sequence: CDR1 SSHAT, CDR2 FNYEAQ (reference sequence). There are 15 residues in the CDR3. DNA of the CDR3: TGTGCTAGCAGCTTAGCGACAGCCAACACCGGGGAGCTGTTTTTT. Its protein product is CASSLATANTGELFF.